A selection of T cell receptor beta chains follows, all from one sample in a study of T cell changes during pregnancy in multiple sclerosis. Sequencing used immunoSEQ multiplex PCR; TCRdb keeps in-frame clones, though not all of them. In the table there are tens of thousands of clones, roughly nine tenths of which are singletons. Here the sequenced sample was CD4+ T cells from peripheral blood mononuclear cells, taken in the third trimester of pregnancy. The receptors were sampled from a female donor with multiple sclerosis, enrolled in a pregnancy study. The CDR3 runs from the conserved cysteine through the conserved F or W. Clone size is not always given. Where it is, it says once, few, many or a class for expanded clones.

J gene: TRBJ2-5; V gene: TRBV15; clone size: once; CDR3 protein: CATSRDRTGIETQYF
J gene: TRBJ1-3; V gene: TRBV29-1; clone size: once; CDR3 protein: CSVPDISGNTIYF
J gene: TRBJ2-3; V gene: TRBV7-9; clone size: .; CDR3 protein: CASSPPGGRDTQYF
J gene: TRBJ1-4; V gene: TRBV12-5; clone size: .; CDR3 protein: CASGTSRDRGHNNEKLFF
J gene: TRBJ1-2; V gene: TRBV7-2; clone size: .; CDR3 protein: CASSPGQEYGYTF
J gene: TRBJ1-2; V gene: TRBV19; clone size: .; CDR3 protein: CASSPDADYGYTF
J gene: TRBJ1-1; V gene: TRBV7-9; clone size: .; CDR3 protein: CASQIRGNTEAFF
J gene: TRBJ1-4; V gene: TRBV5-6; clone size: .; CDR3 protein: CASSFDRAGEKLFF
J gene: TRBJ1-1; V gene: TRBV19; clone size: few; CDR3 protein: CASSATGEPWYTEAFF
J gene: TRBJ1-1; V gene: TRBV5-6; clone size: .; CDR3 protein: CASSLVPGETEAFF